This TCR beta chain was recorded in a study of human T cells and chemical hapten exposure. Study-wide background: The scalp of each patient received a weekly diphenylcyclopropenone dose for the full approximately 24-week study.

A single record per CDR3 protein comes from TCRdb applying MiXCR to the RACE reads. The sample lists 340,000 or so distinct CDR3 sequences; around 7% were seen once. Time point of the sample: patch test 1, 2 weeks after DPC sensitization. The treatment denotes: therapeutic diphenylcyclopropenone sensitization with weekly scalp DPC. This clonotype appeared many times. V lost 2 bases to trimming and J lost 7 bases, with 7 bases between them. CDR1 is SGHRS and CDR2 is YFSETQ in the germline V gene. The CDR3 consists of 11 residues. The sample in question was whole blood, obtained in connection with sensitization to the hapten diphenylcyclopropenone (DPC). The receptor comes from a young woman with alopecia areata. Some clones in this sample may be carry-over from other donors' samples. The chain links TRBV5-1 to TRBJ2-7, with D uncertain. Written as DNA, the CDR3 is TGCGCCAGCAGCTTCCGGGCAGAGCAGTACTTC. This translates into CASSFRAEQYF.